This TCR beta chain was profiled in a study of blood T cell repertoires in COVID-19. From germline, CDR1 is MNHGY and CDR2 SVAAGI. The ends lost 7 bases at V and 3 bases at J; junction bases unmatched: 21. The CDR3 totals 19 residues. TCRdb's copy holds only in-frame clones and misses some; the assay was immunoSEQ multiplex PCR. The repertoire includes 55,000 to 70,000 clones, around 90% of them detected once, and about 9.5% sits in the top ten. Sequenced sample: PBMCs or T cells enriched from blood (not recorded which). This chain links TRBV6-9 with TRBJ2-3; 8 positions agree with TRBD2. This sequence was found in a woman in her forties who had recovered from COVID-19. The CDR3 bases are TGTGCCAGCAATCCCGCGGGGGGACCCTCTAGCGTTAGGACAGATACGCAGTATTTT. Translating gives CASNPAGGPSSVRTDTQYF.